The next 16 T cell receptor beta chains were all read from a single sample in a study of T cell clonality in common variable immunodeficiency. Study-level results: Reportedly, TCR beta sequences from common variable immunodeficiency showed fewer deletions and N-nucleotide insertions.

Using immunoSEQ multiplex PCR, the repertoire was profiled, and TCRdb retains in-frame clones only, with some absent. The repertoire has fewer than 40,000 clones, none seen only once; the ten largest take 5.4%. These receptors are not linked to any known antigen. The sequenced sample consisted of peripheral blood mononuclear cells. The receptor set was obtained from a human donor with common variable immunodeficiency.

This clone was counted only a few times. The CDR3 region is CASSGGQTLYGYTF. The DNA read from the CDR3 is TGTGCCAGTAGTGGGGGACAGACCCTCTATGGC. The chain has TRBV19 and TRBJ1-2; 7 bases line up with TRBD1. The CDR3 is cut off 3 residues early in the read; its end comes from the germline J gene. Per germline, CDR1 LNHDA and CDR2 SQIVND (reference sequence). The CDR3 totals 14 residues. The trim removed 5 bases at V and 4 bases at J, leaving 7 bases unmatched.

On this clone: The read ends 3 residues early relative to the CDR3; the germline J gene fills the gap. The chain uses TRBV16 and TRBJ1-1; TRBD1 might be the D (6 bases). The CDR3 contains 16 residues. CDR1 is KGHSY and CDR2 is FQNENV in the germline V gene. CDR3 DNA, as far as it was read: TGTGCCAGCGCACGAACACTTGGACAGTCTTCCCTCGAA. The encoded protein is CASARTLGQSSLE. The whole CDR3 sequence is CASARTLGQSSLEAFF. Based on the CDR3 plus reference TRBV16 and TRBJ1-1, the full variable domain is GEEVAQTPKHLVRGEGQKAKLYCAPIKGHSYVFWYQQVLKNEFKFLISFQNENVFDETGMPKERFSAKCLPNSPCSLEIQATKLEDSAVYFCASARTLGQSSLEAFFGQGTRLTVV.

The table lists this clone with a few counts. CDR3 bases read: TGTGCCAGCAGTGCGGGACCGGACAGCTCCTACGAG. This codes for CASSAGPDSSYE. The CDR3, in full, reads CASSAGPDSSYEQYF. This chain uses TRBV6-1 with TRBJ2-7; D possibly corresponds to TRBD1 (6 bases). The sequence runs out 3 residues before the end of the CDR3; the remainder is reconstructed from the germline J gene. Trimming took off 4 bases at V and 0 bases at J, with 13 bases between the two ends. This CDR3 comprises 15 residues. Per the germline V gene, CDR1 is MNHNS and CDR2 is SASEGT.

As for this clone: Read coverage stops 3 residues before the CDR3 terminus; the germline J gene supplies the remainder. V usage is TRBV19 and J usage is TRBJ2-3; 8 nucleotides match TRBD1. Germline values: CDR1 LNHDA, CDR2 SQIVND (reference sequence). J was trimmed by 4 bases and V by 5 bases; bases with no gene match: 11. This CDR3 is built from 16 residues. Incomplete CDR3 DNA: TGTGCCAGTAGTTCGATCGGGACAGGTGGGGCAGATACG. It translates to CASSSIGTGGADT. In full, the CDR3 is CASSSIGTGGADTQYF.

This clone was counted between two and nine times. Read data end 3 residues before the CDR3 end; the end is taken from the germline J gene. V usage is TRBV18 and J usage is TRBJ1-5, with TRBD1 matching over 9 bases. Germline V gene data show CDR1 as KGHSH and CDR2 as LQKENI. Unmatched junction bases numbered 7, after V lost 6 bases and J lost 7 bases. The CDR3 consists of 14 residues. The CDR3 is CASSTGQGYQPQHF. The part of the CDR3 DNA that was read is TGTGCCAGCTCCACTGGACAGGGGTACCAGCCC.

The table lists this clone with a few counts. The read gets to within 3 residues of the CDR3 end, and the germline J gene fills in the rest. The chain uses TRBV6-2 or TRBV6-3 and TRBJ2-4; D unclear. This CDR3 is built from 11 residues. Germline assignment: CDR1 MNHEY and CDR2 SVGEGT. The covered CDR3 bases are TGTGCCAGCAGTTTATCTTCGGTT. Translation gives CASSLSSV. The full CDR3 protein reads CASSLSSVQYF.

About this clone itself: The missing CDR3 end, 3 residues past where the read stops, is filled in from the germline J gene. The chain links TRBV19 to TRBJ2-1; 10 bases align to TRBD2. The J segment lost 7 bases and the V segment lost 6 bases, leaving 15 bases of the junction unmatched. From germline, CDR1 is LNHDA and CDR2 SQIVND (reference sequence). This CDR3 comprises 17 residues. The CDR3 DNA, read in part, is TGTGCCAGTAGCACTACGTGGGCTAGCGGGGGTCGAAATGAG. Translated, it gives CASSTTWASGGRNE. The full CDR3 sequence reads CASSTTWASGGRNEQFF.

The sample holds many counts of this clone. The read ends 3 residues shy of where the CDR3 ends; the end is completed using the germline J gene. This chain connects TRBV30 to TRBJ2-7; D might be TRBD2 (6 bases). Germline V CDR1 and CDR2: GTSNPN, SVGIG (reference sequence). Trimming removed 2 bases at V and 0 bases at J, with 14 bases between. The CDR3 consists of 15 residues. The sequenced part of the CDR3 DNA is TGTGCCTGGAGTCCTTGGCGGGGCAACTCCTACGAG. It specifies CAWSPWRGNSYE. The CDR3 reads in full as CAWSPWRGNSYEQYF.

In this sample, this clone turned up many times. CDR3 loop: CASSQTGADGYTF. The sequenced part of the CDR3 DNA is TGTGCCAGTAGCCAGACAGGGGCGGATGGC. The chain carries TRBV19 and TRBJ1-2; TRBD1 aligns across 8 bases. The CDR3 extends 3 residues past the end of the read, so its final part is completed from the germline J gene. The germline V gene encodes CDR1 LNHDA and CDR2 SQIVND (reference sequence). This CDR3 has 13 residues. V lost 6 bases and J lost 6; bases outside the gene matches: 6.

This clone was found many times. The CDR3 end is not reached by the read, which stops 3 residues before it; the germline J gene fills it in. The chain is built from TRBV11-2 and TRBJ2-7; TRBD1 agrees at 7 bases. This CDR3 spans 13 amino acids. CDR1 is SGHAT and CDR2 is FQNNGV in the germline V gene. V gave up 7 bases and J gave up 6 bases; unmatched junction bases: 9. The CDR3 reads CASTPNRDSEQYF. The CDR3 DNA, read in part, is TGTGCCAGCACCCCTAACAGGGACAGCGAG.

The sample holds a few counts of this clone. The read gets to within 3 residues of the CDR3 end, and the germline J gene fills in the rest. V usage is TRBV6-2 or TRBV6-3 and J usage is TRBJ1-6; TRBD1 matches 11 bases. Germline CDR1 MNHEY, CDR2 SVGEGT. The trim removed 4 bases at V and 8 bases at J, leaving 7 bases unmatched. The CDR3 spans 16 residues. Partial CDR3 DNA: TGTGCCAGCAGTTTCGACGGGACAGGGGGTTATTCACCC. Protein product: CASSFDGTGGYSP. The complete CDR3 sequence is CASSFDGTGGYSPLHF.

The sample holds a few counts of this clone. Sequencing ends 3 residues short of the CDR3 end; the germline J gene provides the rest. This sequence joins TRBV19 and TRBJ2-7, with TRBD1 matching over 7 bases. The trim removed 8 bases at V and 1 base at J, leaving 5 bases unmatched. This CDR3 spans 13 amino acids. Germline-derived CDR1 and CDR2 are LNHDA and SQIVND (reference sequence). The chain's CDR3 is CASRDSRSYEQYF. The sequenced part of the CDR3 DNA is TGTGCCAGTCGGGACAGCCGGTCCTACGAG.

This clone was detected a few times. The CDR3 goes on 3 residues after the read ends, and that part is filled in from the germline J gene. The rearrangement links TRBV6-1 to TRBJ2-7; D is ambiguous. The CDR3 has 12 amino acids. CDR1 is MNHNS and CDR2 is SASEGT in the germline V gene. The ends were cut back, 3 bases at V and 4 bases at J, with 7 bases in the middle. The CDR3: CASSDGRYEQYF. The covered CDR3 bases are TGTGCCAGCAGTGATGGCAGGTACGAG.

This clone was observed a handful of times. The sequenced fragment ends 3 residues before the CDR3 boundary, so the rest is inferred from the germline J gene. The chain uses TRBV29-1 and TRBJ1-4, with 9 nucleotides matching TRBD1. Germline trimming cut 4 bases from V and 4 bases from J; bases unmatched to any gene: 10. The CDR3 is made up of 16 amino acids. From germline, CDR1 is SQVTM and CDR2 ANQGSEA. This chain's CDR3 is CSVVIGQGRGNEKLFF. The CDR3 DNA, read in part, is TGCAGCGTTGTTATCGGACAGGGGAGGGGTAATGAAAAA.

This clone was observed a handful of times. The sequenced fragment ends 3 residues before the CDR3 boundary, so the rest is inferred from the germline J gene. The rearrangement uses TRBV18 and TRBJ1-1; D not certain. CDR3 length equals 12 residues. V was shortened by 6 bases and J by 7 bases, with 12 bases between the two germline ends. Germline V gene data show CDR1 as KGHSH and CDR2 as LQKENI. CDR3 DNA (partial): TGTGCCAGCTCCCCTGCTGCGATTGAA. It codes for CASSPAAIE. The whole CDR3 region reads CASSPAAIEAFF.

In this sample, this clone turned up a few times. The read ends 3 residues before the CDR3 terminus; that terminus is restored from the germline J gene. This chain connects TRBV4-2 to TRBJ2-7; 9 positions match TRBD2. J gave up 2 bases and V 4 bases, and 3 bases lay outside the gene matches. CDR1 and CDR2 from the germline V gene are LGHNA and YNFKEQ. This CDR3 is built from 14 residues. The part of the CDR3 DNA that was read is TGTGCCAGCAGCCGGGCGGGGGGGGCCTACGAG. This sequence encodes CASSRAGGAYE. The whole CDR3 protein reads CASSRAGGAYEQYF.